This TCR beta chain was retrieved from a study of HIV-infected patients and healthy controls. In its sample, this clonotype was seen many times. Its antigen remains unidentified. Study-wide results and caveats: HIV-infected patients and controls differed significantly in mean usage of eight alpha and eight beta V genes. Donor HLA types were not determined in the study.

This CDR3 is 13 amino acids long. The germline CDR1 and CDR2 sequences are MNHEY and SVGEGT. The junction had 4 bases not matched to a gene; V was cut back by 5 bases and J by 7 bases. Reverse transcription used 500 to 550 ng RNA and constant-region primers for alpha and beta. Using multiplexing indices, alpha and beta chain libraries were generated apart by chain-specific third strand synthesis. A short first PCR added P5 and P7 adapter elements and a second index. From the 5' RACE reads, TCRdb called clonotypes with MiXCR, one entry per CDR3 protein. The repertoire holds over 15,000 distinct CDR3 sequences, about 5% seen once, with 1.5% to 2% in the top ten. The repertoire came from unfractionated whole blood and reflected all unsorted peripheral T cells.

V usage is TRBV6-2 or TRBV6-3 and J usage is TRBJ1-5, with 8 bases matching TRBD1. Sequences were obtained from blood. The receptor comes from an adult in good health. Here the CDR3 DNA reads TGTGCCAGCAGTCAGGGGGCTGACCAGCCCCAGCATTTT. This translates into CASSQGADQPQHF.